This TCR beta chain was retrieved from a study of cytotoxic CD8 clonotypes in ibrutinib-treated CLL. Clones were sequenced by immunoSEQ multiplex PCR, and TCRdb holds only the in-frame ones, with some missing. The repertoire holds approximately 200,000 clones, with over 55% as singletons. Material: PBMCs, obtained after 24 months of ibrutinib treatment. This receptor was taken from a human donor with chronic lymphocytic leukemia.

The chain's CDR3 is CATHRGGGEKLFF. The CDR3 region has the DNA TGTGCCACCCACAGGGGCGGAGGTGAAAAACTGTTTTTT. The V and J genes are TRBV2 and TRBJ1-4; 7 bases fit TRBD1. Germline V gene data show CDR1 as SNHLY and CDR2 as FYNNEI. The CDR3 totals 13 residues. The V segment lost 10 bases and the J segment 7 bases; nucleotides outside the gene matches: 9.